These 20 T cell receptor beta chains originate from one sample sequenced in a study of T cell repertoires in cytomegalovirus infection. Each CDR3 protein gets one entry after TCRdb re-called the reads with MiXCR. This table has about 260,000 distinct CDR3 sequences, about an eighth appearing once. Source material: PBMCs. Source of these receptors: a human donor in good health (CMV status not recorded). Some clones in this sample may be carry-over from other donors' samples.

The chain combines TRBV12-3 or TRBV12-4 with TRBJ2-3, with 14 bases identical to TRBD2. CDR3 length equals 17 residues. Losses at the gene ends were 1 base for V and 6 bases for J; bases not matched to a gene: 6. CDR3 nucleotide sequence: TGTGCCAGCAGTTTAGTGGGACTAGCGGGAGTTTTCGATACGCAGTATTTT. It yields the protein CASSLVGLAGVFDTQYF.

A few counts support this clonotype. The rearrangement links TRBV2 to TRBJ2-1; 9 bases map to TRBD2. Looked up from germline, CDR1 is SNHLY and CDR2 is FYNNEI. This CDR3 spans 15 amino acids. V trimming: 3 bases; J trimming: 9 bases; junction bases outside the gene matches: 9. The CDR3 DNA reads as TGTGCCAGCAGTGATTTGGTAGCGGGAGATTCTGAGCAGTTCTTC. Its translation is CASSDLVAGDSEQFF.

This clonotype was recorded many times. The V gene is TRBV27, the J gene TRBJ2-3, with a possible D match to TRBD2 (6 bases). Trimming stripped 3 bases from V and 2 bases from J, with 12 bases between. The CDR3 runs 15 residues. Per the germline V gene, CDR1 is MNHEY and CDR2 is SMNVEV (reference sequence). The CDR3 here is CASSFMRGPTDTQYF. The CDR3 nucleotides read TGTGCCAGCAGTTTCATGCGGGGACCCACAGATACGCAGTATTTT.

This chain connects TRBV7-9 to TRBJ1-1; maybe TRBD1 (6 bases). CDR3 size: 14 residues. Deletions cut 5 bases from V and 5 bases from J, with 15 bases between. Germline-derived CDR1 and CDR2 are SEHNR and FQNEAQ (reference sequence). The CDR3 is CASSTHRVGTEAFF. In DNA form, the CDR3 reads TGTGCCAGCAGCACACACAGGGTGGGGACTGAAGCTTTCTTT.

This clonotype was found a few times. The V call is TRBV2, the J call TRBJ2-3, with D uncertain. The CDR3 covers 12 residues. Germline loops: CDR1 SNHLY, CDR2 FYNNEI. Trimming stripped 6 bases from V and 4 bases from J, with 8 bases between. The CDR3 DNA reads TGTGCCAGCAGCGGTGTTGCAGATACGCAGTATTTT. It is translated as CASSGVADTQYF.

The chain links TRBV11-2 to TRBJ2-1; TRBD2 aligns across 8 bases. J lost 6 bases, V lost 2 bases, and 9 bases had no gene match. CDR1 and CDR2 from the germline V gene are SGHAT and FQNNGV. The CDR3 totals 16 residues. The CDR3: CASSLSGGRWLNEQFF. The CDR3 DNA sequence: TGTGCCAGCAGCTTATCTGGCGGGAGGTGGCTCAATGAGCAGTTCTTC.

The chain uses TRBV5-4 and TRBJ2-1; a weak D match, TRBD2 (5 bases). V dropped 0 bases and J dropped 15 bases, with 13 bases sitting between them. This CDR3 contains 12 residues. The germline V gene has CDR1 SGHNT and CDR2 YYREEE (reference sequence). CDR3 residues: CASSLEREGLFF. In nucleotides, the CDR3 is TGTGCCAGCAGCTTGGAACGGGAAGGTTTGTTCTTC.

The chain uses TRBV9 and TRBJ1-3; D gene unclear. Trimming took 0 bases from V and 2 from J, leaving 6 bases between them. Germline lookup yields CDR1 SGDLS and CDR2 YYNGEE. The CDR3 extends over 14 amino acids. CDR3 sequence reads: CASSVDGTGNTIYF. For the CDR3, the DNA is TGTGCCAGCAGCGTAGATGGGACTGGAAACACCATATATTTT.

The chain has TRBV7-3 and TRBJ1-2, with 7 bases matching TRBD1. CDR3 length equals 16 residues. Germline V gene sequence: CDR1 SGHTA, CDR2 FQGTGA. Trimming at V came to 3 bases and at J to 4 bases, leaving 11 bases not matched to a gene. The CDR3 sequence: CASSFPGGPLPYGYTF. As DNA, the CDR3 is TGTGCCAGCAGCTTCCCAGGGGGTCCTCTCCCCTATGGCTACACCTTC.

This clonotype was counted at least ten times. This chain links TRBV11-2 with TRBJ2-5, with D tentatively TRBD2 (6 bases). Trimming took off 1 base at V and 7 bases at J, with 19 bases between the two ends. The germline V gene has CDR1 SGHAT and CDR2 FQNNGV. The CDR3 is made up of 16 amino acids. The CDR3 sequence is CASSLAPPGFGGTQYF. The CDR3, as DNA: TGTGCCAGCAGCTTAGCCCCGCCGGGATTCGGGGGGACCCAGTACTTC.

This clonotype was counted between two and nine times. The chain links TRBV29-1 to TRBJ1-1; D remains unclear. Trimming shortened V by 3 bases and J by 11 bases, and 16 bases separated the two germline ends. Germline V gene sequence: CDR1 SQVTM, CDR2 ANQGSEA. The CDR3 is 12 amino acids. CDR3 loop: CSVEASGPGAFF. In DNA, the CDR3 is TGCAGCGTTGAGGCCTCCGGGCCCGGGGCTTTCTTT.

About this clonotype itself: This clone may be a read error of a much larger clone one base away. This CDR3 is CASSLEGTDTPYF. The CDR3 DNA sequence: TGCGCCAGCAGCTTGGAAGGCACAGATACGCCGTATTTT. The chain carries TRBV5-1 and TRBJ2-3; unclear D gene. CDR1 SGHRS and CDR2 YFSETQ come from the germline V gene. CDR3 size: 13 residues.

V usage is TRBV6-2 or TRBV6-3 and J usage is TRBJ2-6; D is uncertain. V shed 3 bases and J shed 0 bases, with 3 bases lying between them. This CDR3 has 14 residues. CDR1 and CDR2 from the germline V gene are MNHEY and SVGEGT. The CDR3 coding sequence is TGTGCCAGCAGTTATGACTCTGGGGCCAACGTCCTGACTTTC. Translating gives CASSYDSGANVLTF.

The table lists this clonotype with a few counts. This chain links TRBV12-3 or TRBV12-4 with TRBJ2-7; tentative D call: TRBD1 (6 bases). The CDR3 extends over 15 amino acids. The V gene lost 7 bases and the J gene lost 2 bases, with 18 bases spanning the gap. In nucleotides, the CDR3 is TGTGCCAGCACCCCCCAAGGGACATATACCTACGAGCAGTACTTC. This encodes CASTPQGTYTYEQYF.

The chain links TRBV29-1 to TRBJ2-1, with D maybe TRBD2 (6 bases). Germline V lookup: CDR1 SQVTM, CDR2 ANQGSEA. With 3 bases removed from V and 5 bases from J, the gap between germline ends came to 14 bases. The CDR3 is made up of 14 amino acids. The chain's CDR3 is CSVEAPTSNNEQFF. The CDR3 coding sequence is TGCAGCGTTGAGGCTCCTACTAGCAACAATGAGCAGTTCTTC.

This clonotype showed up just a few times. The rearrangement links TRBV29-1 to TRBJ2-5; the D is unclear. There are 12 residues in the CDR3. Germline CDR1 and CDR2: SQVTM and ANQGSEA. The V gene lost 6 bases and the J gene lost 5 bases, with 13 bases spanning the gap. The CDR3 DNA follows: TGCAGCGTATCACCCGGGTTGGAGACCCAGTACTTC. Translating it yields CSVSPGLETQYF.

This clonotype was detected ten times or more. The J gene is TRBJ1-1, the V gene TRBV12-3 or TRBV12-4; D gene unclear. Trimming left V 3 bases short and J 6 bases short, with 11 bases between. The CDR3 runs to 13 residues. The chain's CDR3 is CASSLSGEAEAFF. The CDR3 nucleotides read TGTGCCAGCAGTTTGTCCGGGGAAGCTGAAGCTTTCTTT.

This clonotype was recorded at least ten times. The V and J genes are TRBV18 and TRBJ1-2; D not certain. The germline gives CDR1 KGHSH, CDR2 LQKENI. This CDR3 has 16 residues. Trimming pared 0 bases from V and 5 bases from J, leaving 16 bases between. The CDR3 DNA follows: TGTGCCAGCTCACCACCAGAGGCCCTGTACGGGTATGGCTACACCTTC. The encoded protein is CASSPPEALYGYGYTF.

The chain has TRBV6-4 and TRBJ2-2; 7 bases align to TRBD1. This CDR3 region has 15 residues. Germline V gives CDR1 MRHNA, CDR2 SNTAGT. V dropped 5 bases and J dropped 0; count of bases not matched to a gene: 3. The chain's CDR3 is CASSQTGTNTGELFF. CDR3 in DNA: TGTGCCAGCAGTCAGACAGGGACGAACACCGGGGAGCTGTTTTTT.

This clonotype was detected only a few times. This rearrangement joins TRBV6-2 or TRBV6-3 to TRBJ2-2; D remains unclear. The germline V gene encodes CDR1 MNHEY and CDR2 SVGEGT. Trimming took off 6 bases at V and 8 bases at J, with 13 bases between the two ends. The CDR3 spans 13 residues. CDR3 loop: CASREIEFGELFF. As DNA, the CDR3 is TGTGCCAGCAGAGAGATTGAGTTTGGGGAGCTGTTTTTT.